Listed here are 21 T cell receptor beta chains from one sample, sequenced in a study of blood T cell repertoires in COVID-19. Clones were sequenced by immunoSEQ multiplex PCR, and TCRdb holds only the in-frame ones, with some missing. The repertoire has roughly 150,000 clones, about 88% of them found once; the top ten carry under 3%. The sequenced sample consisted of peripheral blood. The receptors were gathered from a woman older than 75 with COVID-19, enrolled during active disease.

V and J are TRBV7-9 and TRBJ1-1; 11 nucleotides align to TRBD1. V was pared by 2 bases and J by 13 bases, with 6 bases of the junction left unmatched. Germline CDR1 and CDR2: SEHNR and FQNEAQ (reference sequence). There are 13 residues in the CDR3. The CDR3 region has the DNA TGTGCCAGCAGCTTAAGGGGACAGGGGGAGATTTTCTTT. Its protein product is CASSLRGQGEIFF.

The chain carries TRBV9 and TRBJ1-2; 7 bases match TRBD1. The germline gives CDR1 SGDLS, CDR2 YYNGEE. The CDR3 length is 13 residues. The junction had 3 bases not matched to a gene; V was cut back by 0 bases and J by 7 bases. The CDR3 DNA is TGTGCCAGCAGCGTAGATCAGGGGGGTGGCTACACCTTC. Amino acids: CASSVDQGGGYTF.

In this sample, this clone turned up once. The rearrangement uses TRBV9 and TRBJ2-1; 10 positions match TRBD1. The CDR3 is 17 residues long. The V and J ends lost 4 bases and 9 bases, in that order; junction bases with no gene match: 16. Germline CDR1 reads SGDLS; CDR2 reads YYNGEE. The CDR3 loop reads CASSPTTRTGGIGEQFF. The CDR3 DNA follows: TGTGCCAGCAGCCCGACGACGAGGACAGGGGGGATTGGTGAGCAGTTCTTC.

The rearrangement links TRBV7-9 to TRBJ1-1; TRBD1 is a possible D gene (6 bases). CDR1 SEHNR and CDR2 FQNEAQ come from the germline V gene (reference sequence). CDR3 length equals 14 residues. Trimming cost V 2 bases and J 3 bases, with 10 bases left between them. CDR3 sequence reads: CASSLQGIDTEAFF. The CDR3 DNA reads TGTGCCAGCAGCTTACAGGGGATCGACACTGAAGCTTTCTTT.

The V call is TRBV12-3 or TRBV12-4, the J call TRBJ2-1, with a tentative D call TRBD1 (6 bases). The CDR3 is made up of 12 amino acids. Trimming took off 7 bases at V and 7 bases at J, with 11 bases between the two ends. This CDR3 reads CASTLGGNEQFF. CDR3 DNA: TGTGCCAGCACCTTAGGGGGTAATGAGCAGTTCTTC.

The chain couples TRBV28 to TRBJ1-1; 7 bases fit TRBD1. Germline CDR1 reads MDHEN; CDR2 reads SYDVKM. CDR3 length: 15 amino acids. J gave up 3 bases and V 5 bases, and 9 bases lay outside the gene matches. The CDR3 nucleotides are TGTGCCAGCAGTCCCCGGGGGACAGCTGACACTGAAGCTTTCTTT. Protein product: CASSPRGTADTEAFF. The whole variable domain, filled in from reference TRBV28 and TRBJ1-1, reads DVKVTQSSRYLVKRTGEKVFLECVQDMDHENMFWYRQDPGLGLRLIYFSYDVKMKEKGDIPEGYSVSREKKERFSLILESASTNQTSMYLCASSPRGTADTEAFFGQGTRLTVV.

The V gene is TRBV11-2, the J gene TRBJ2-5; TRBD1 matches 9 bases. The ends lost 1 base at V and 6 bases at J; junction bases unmatched: 6. The germline CDR1 and CDR2 sequences are SGHAT and FQNNGV. This CDR3 spans 15 amino acids. For the CDR3, the DNA is TGTGCCAGCAGCTTAGGGGGACAGGGTAGCCAGACCCAGTACTTC. It yields the protein CASSLGGQGSQTQYF.

The V gene is TRBV27, the J gene TRBJ1-6, with D tentatively TRBD1 (5 bases). The length of the CDR3 is 15 residues. In germline, CDR1 is MNHEY, CDR2 SMNVEV (reference sequence). With 6 bases removed from V and 7 bases from J, the gap between germline ends came to 16 bases. CDR3 nucleotides: TGTGCCAGCAGCCAATATCAAGGGGCCAATTCACCCCTCCACTTT. Translation gives CASSQYQGANSPLHF.

The chain has TRBV12-5 and TRBJ1-1; a weak D match, TRBD1 (5 bases). The CDR3 loop spans 11 amino acids. V lost 4 bases and J lost 7, with 7 bases in between. The germline gives CDR1 LGHNT, CDR2 FRNRAP. CDR3 nucleotide sequence: TGTGCTAGTGGTTGGGGGGGTGAAGCTTTCTTT. Translation gives CASGWGGEAFF.

The chain recombines TRBV7-9 with TRBJ1-5; a weak D match, TRBD1 (5 bases). V gave up 4 bases and J gave up 6 bases, with 13 bases separating them. Per germline, CDR1 SEHNR and CDR2 FQNEAQ (reference sequence). The CDR3 sequence is 14 residues long. The CDR3 DNA sequence: TGTGCCAGCAGCTCCCAAGGGGCAAGTCAGCCCCAGCATTTT. As protein: CASSSQGASQPQHF.

The CDR3 DNA reads as TGTGCCACCCGGGACAGGGGCCGCACTGAAGCTTTCTTT. Protein sequence: CATRDRGRTEAFF. The rearrangement joins TRBV24-1 to TRBJ1-1; 10 nucleotides match TRBD1. The ends lost 9 bases at V and 4 bases at J; junction bases unmatched: 4. The CDR3 runs to 13 residues. Looked up from germline, CDR1 is KGHDR and CDR2 is SFDVKD.

This chain connects TRBV7-2 to TRBJ1-4, with D possibly being TRBD1 (5 bases). This CDR3 spans 16 amino acids. With 1 base removed from V and 7 bases from J, the gap between germline ends came to 16 bases. Germline CDR1 reads SGHTA; CDR2 reads FQGNSA. CDR3 DNA: TGTGCCAGCAGCTTAGGACGGGCAGGGTACCCTGAAAAACTGTTTTTT. Residues: CASSLGRAGYPEKLFF.

A single count supports this clone. The CDR3 reads CASSFDHRGEQPQHF. The CDR3 DNA sequence: TGTGCCAGCAGCTTCGATCACAGGGGAGAACAGCCCCAGCATTTT. J is TRBJ1-5 and V is TRBV6-5, with TRBD1 identical over 7 bases. Germline V gene data show CDR1 as MNHEY and CDR2 as SVGAGI. The CDR3 runs 15 residues. V gave up 6 bases and J gave up 7 bases; unmatched junction bases: 12.

This rearrangement joins TRBV5-4 to TRBJ2-1, with 11 bases fitting TRBD1. V shed 5 bases, J shed 7 bases, and the junction held 8 bases outside the gene matches. CDR1 is SGHNT, CDR2 YYREEE, per germline (reference sequence). CDR3 size: 15 residues. CDR3 residues: CASRSGTGGLNEQFF. Here the CDR3 DNA reads TGTGCCAGCAGGTCCGGGACAGGGGGATTAAATGAGCAGTTCTTC.

The chain links TRBV3-1 (or the pseudogene TRBV3-2) to TRBJ1-1; 7 bases agree with TRBD1. Germline CDR1 reads LGHDT; CDR2 reads YNNKEL (reference sequence). The CDR3 spans 13 residues. The J segment lost 3 bases and the V segment lost 6 bases, leaving 4 bases of the junction unmatched. The CDR3 DNA reads TGTGCCAGCAGTTCTACAGGGGACACTGAAGCTTTCTTT. Translating gives CASSSTGDTEAFF.

The chain combines TRBV5-6 with TRBJ2-5, with TRBD2 identical over 9 bases. CDR3 size: 14 residues. Per the germline V gene, CDR1 is SGHDT and CDR2 is YYEEEE. The V segment lost 2 bases and the J segment 7 bases; nucleotides outside the gene matches: 6. CDR3 loop: CASSLIAGDGTQYF. DNA for the CDR3: TGTGCCAGCAGCTTAATAGCGGGAGACGGGACCCAGTACTTC.

This clone was picked up a small number of times. This sequence joins TRBV5-1 and TRBJ1-3, with 7 bases fitting TRBD1. The germline gives CDR1 SGHRS, CDR2 YFSETQ. Trimming at V came to 5 bases and at J to 0 bases, leaving 5 bases not matched to a gene. There are 15 residues in the CDR3. The CDR3 bases are TGCGCCAGCAGTGCCGCAGGGGGCTCTGGAAACACCATATATTTT. Its protein is CASSAAGGSGNTIYF.

This chain uses TRBV27 with TRBJ2-7; 8 bases match TRBD2. V lost 6 bases and J lost 3; bases outside the gene matches: 10. The CDR3 is made up of 15 amino acids. Germline values: CDR1 MNHEY, CDR2 SMNVEV (reference sequence). The CDR3 DNA follows: TGTGCCAGCAGGCCTTCTAGCGGGTTCAGCTACGAGCAGTACTTC. This encodes CASRPSSGFSYEQYF.

The rearrangement links TRBV12-5 to TRBJ2-3; 7 nucleotides line up with TRBD1. The CDR3 is 12 residues long. Germline lookup yields CDR1 LGHNT and CDR2 FRNRAP. With V trimmed by 6 bases and J by 6 bases, 3 bases remained unmatched. The DNA of the CDR3 is TGTGCTAGTGGCACAGGGGTCGATACGCAGTATTTT. Translation gives CASGTGVDTQYF.

This chain connects TRBV5-1 to TRBJ2-7; no clear D. V dropped 0 bases and J dropped 3 bases, with 7 bases sitting between them. The germline CDR1 and CDR2 sequences are SGHRS and YFSETQ. The CDR3 is 13 amino acids. The CDR3 sequence is CASSLDPNYEQYF. The DNA of the CDR3 is TGCGCCAGCAGCTTGGATCCAAACTACGAGCAGTACTTC.

The chain joins TRBV21-1 to TRBJ1-1; TRBD1 is the table's D call and was not checked against the DNA. TRBV21-1 is shown as a pseudogene. The CDR3 extends over 16 amino acids. Written as DNA, the CDR3 is TGTGCCAGCACAATCTCGGAGACAGGCCGGAACACTGAAGCTTTCTTT. Translation gives CASTISETGRNTEAFF.